The 32 T cell receptor beta chains in this list originate from one sample, sequenced in a study of technical replicates of blood from four donors. TCRdb keeps only in-frame clones here, not all; method: immunoSEQ multiplex PCR. The sample records about 80,000 clones, around 96% being singletons. The sequencing sample was made of T cells isolated from PBMCs. The receptor source for this set is a human donor in good health.

The chain combines TRBV11-3 with TRBJ2-1, with 15 bases lining up with TRBD2. The CDR3 has 18 amino acids. Losses at the gene ends were 4 bases for V and 2 bases for J; bases not matched to a gene: 6. Germline CDR1 reads SGHNT; CDR2 reads YENEEA. CDR3 residues: CASSSGTSGRPTYNEQFF. The CDR3 DNA reads TGTGCCAGCAGCTCCGGGACTAGCGGGAGGCCTACCTACAATGAGCAGTTCTTC.

The chain links TRBV18 to TRBJ1-5; D is possibly TRBD1 (5 bases). Germline V gene lookup returns CDR1 KGHSH and CDR2 LQKENI. Deletions cut 3 bases from V and 6 bases from J, with 12 bases between. The CDR3 is 14 residues long. Here the CDR3 reads CASSPTDSIQPQHF. The CDR3 region has the DNA TGTGCCAGCTCACCGACAGATTCTATTCAGCCCCAGCATTTT.

The V call is TRBV6-1, the J call TRBJ1-5; D is unresolved. Germline loops: CDR1 MNHNS, CDR2 SASEGT. Trimming removed 1 base from V and 4 bases from J, with 11 bases in between. There are 15 residues in the CDR3. The CDR3 DNA is TGTGCCAGCAGTGAAGTCTCCCTACTAAATCAGCCCCAGCATTTT. This encodes CASSEVSLLNQPQHF.

This rearrangement joins TRBV14 to TRBJ1-1; no clear D gene. V lost 0 bases and J lost 1, with 3 bases in between. This CDR3 region has 13 residues. The germline gives CDR1 SGHDN, CDR2 FVKESK. CDR3 in amino acids: CASSQDSNTEAFF. The DNA of the CDR3 is TGTGCCAGCAGCCAAGACTCGAACACTGAAGCTTTCTTT. Combining the CDR3 with reference TRBV14 and TRBJ1-1 gives the whole variable domain EAGVTQFPSHSVIEKGQTVTLRCDPISGHDNLYWYRRVMGKEIKFLLHFVKESKQDESGMPNNRFLAERTGGTYSTLKVQPAELEDSGVYFCASSQDSNTEAFFGQGTRLTVV.

The rearrangement joins TRBV6-1 to TRBJ1-1; the D gene is possibly TRBD1 (6 bases). The CDR3 consists of 11 residues. CDR1 and CDR2 from the germline V gene are MNHNS and SASEGT. The germline V and J ends were trimmed by 5 bases and 5 bases, with 6 bases remaining between them. Here the CDR3 DNA reads TGTGCCAGCAGTAGGGGGACTGAAGCTTTCTTT. It translates to CASSRGTEAFF.

V is TRBV30 and J is TRBJ1-1; D gene ambiguous. The ends were cut back, 1 base at V and 6 bases at J, with 6 bases in the middle. Germline lookup yields CDR1 GTSNPN and CDR2 SVGIG (reference sequence). The CDR3 extends over 11 amino acids. In DNA form, the CDR3 reads TGTGCCTGGAGTGGAGGGTCTGAAGCTTTCTTT. Residues: CAWSGGSEAFF.

This chain uses TRBV27 with TRBJ1-5, with TRBD1 matching 7 bases. The CDR3 has 12 amino acids. The V gene's germline CDR1 is MNHEY and CDR2 SMNVEV (reference sequence). After removal of 4 bases from V and 6 bases from J, the junction contained 0 bases not matched to a gene. CDR3 DNA: TGTGCCAGCAGTTCAGGGGGTCAGCCCCAGCATTTT. Its protein is CASSSGGQPQHF.

The chain links TRBV7-6 to TRBJ2-3; possibly TRBD2 for D (5 bases). V was shortened by 5 bases and J by 2 bases, with 17 bases between the two germline ends. This CDR3 is 16 amino acids long. CDR1 SGHVS and CDR2 FNYEAQ come from the germline V gene. Here the CDR3 DNA reads TGTGCCAGCAGCGCTACCTCTACGGGGATCACAGATACGCAGTATTTT. Translation gives CASSATSTGITDTQYF.

The chain employs TRBV7-8 and TRBJ1-1, with TRBD1 as a possible D gene (6 bases). Germline values: CDR1 SGHVS, CDR2 FQNEAQ. The CDR3 is 15 amino acids. V shed 5 bases and J shed 0 bases, with 13 bases lying between them. For the CDR3, the DNA is TGTGCCAGCAGCATCTACAGGGAAATGAACACTGAAGCTTTCTTT. Amino acids: CASSIYREMNTEAFF.

This sequence joins TRBV2 and TRBJ2-2; D is undetermined. This CDR3 has 13 residues. The V gene lost 3 bases and the J gene lost 4 bases, with 6 bases spanning the gap. Germline V gene lookup returns CDR1 SNHLY and CDR2 FYNNEI. DNA for the CDR3: TGTGCCAGCAGTGAGTTCCGCACCGGGGAGCTGTTTTTT. Translating gives CASSEFRTGELFF. Complete variable domain (other parts from reference TRBV2 and TRBJ2-2): EPEVTQTPSHQVTQMGQEVILRCVPISNHLYFYWYRQILGQKVEFLVSFYNNEISEKSEIFDDQFSVERPDGSNFTLKIRSTKLEDSAMYFCASSEFRTGELFFGEGSRLTVL.

The chain carries TRBV9 and TRBJ2-5, with 9 nucleotides matching TRBD2. CDR1 and CDR2 from the germline V gene are SGDLS and YYNGEE. The length of the CDR3 is 16 residues. V lost 1 base and J lost 3; bases outside the gene matches: 7. The CDR3 nucleotides read TGTGCCAGCAGCGTAATAGCGGGAGAGGGGAAAGAGACCCAGTACTTC. Translating it yields CASSVIAGEGKETQYF.

The CDR3 loop is CASRGSVGKAGQPQHF. CDR3 coding DNA: TGTGCCAGCAGAGGTTCTGTAGGGAAGGCGGGTCAGCCCCAGCATTTT. This rearrangement joins TRBV27 to TRBJ1-5; no firm D call. This CDR3 has 16 amino acids. Between the trimmed V and J ends, which lost 6 bases and 6 bases, there was a span of 21 bases. Per the germline V gene, CDR1 is MNHEY and CDR2 is SMNVEV (reference sequence).

The chain links TRBV7-9 to TRBJ2-1, with TRBD2 identical over 12 bases. The CDR3 is made up of 14 amino acids. V lost 11 bases, J lost 7 bases, and 9 bases stayed unmatched. Germline V gene data show CDR1 as SEHNR and CDR2 as FQNEAQ (reference sequence). The CDR3 reads CAAASGRAINEQFF. As DNA, the CDR3 is TGTGCCGCGGCTAGCGGGAGGGCCATTAATGAGCAGTTCTTC.

V and J are TRBV30 and TRBJ2-2, with 7 bases identical to TRBD2. V was clipped by 0 bases and J by 6 bases; unmatched bases: 4. The germline CDR1 and CDR2 sequences are GTSNPN and SVGIG (reference sequence). The CDR3 is 14 residues long. The CDR3 DNA follows: TGTGCCTGGAGTGTACGACTAGCAGCCGGGGAGCTGTTTTTT. Residues: CAWSVRLAAGELFF.

V gene TRBV27 combines with J gene TRBJ2-7, with 10 positions matching TRBD1. CDR3 length: 14 amino acids. Trimming at V came to 4 bases and at J to 4 bases, leaving 4 bases not matched to a gene. Germline CDR1 reads MNHEY; CDR2 reads SMNVEV (reference sequence). CDR3 bases: TGTGCCAGCAGTTCACCGGGACAGGGGTACGAGCAGTACTTC. Translation: CASSSPGQGYEQYF.

The rearrangement joins TRBV5-1 to TRBJ2-3; D gene unclear. Germline V CDR1 and CDR2: SGHRS, YFSETQ. V was pared by 0 bases and J by 0 bases, with 14 bases between. CDR3 length equals 17 residues. CDR3 DNA: TGCGCCAGCAGCTTGGGAGTTTCGCTCCCTAGCACAGATACGCAGTATTTT. Residues: CASSLGVSLPSTDTQYF. Complete variable domain (other parts from reference TRBV5-1 and TRBJ2-3): KAGVTQTPRYLIKTRGQQVTLSCSPISGHRSVSWYQQTPGQGLQFLFEYFSETQRNKGNFPGRFSGRQFSNSRSEMNVSTLELGDSALYLCASSLGVSLPSTDTQYFGPGTRLTVL.

V usage is TRBV5-4 and J usage is TRBJ2-1; possible D gene TRBD2, 5 bases. The CDR3 extends over 12 amino acids. The V gene's germline CDR1 is SGHNT and CDR2 YYREEE (reference sequence). Trimming cost V 4 bases and J 5 bases, with 7 bases left between them. CDR3 in amino acids: CASSVGDNEQFF. The CDR3 DNA sequence: TGTGCCAGCAGCGTCGGGGACAATGAGCAGTTCTTC.

The V call is TRBV6-5, the J call TRBJ2-7, with TRBD1 matching over 7 bases. V was clipped by 2 bases and J by 3 bases; unmatched bases: 7. CDR1 and CDR2 (germline): MNHEY, SVGAGI. CDR3 length: 15 amino acids. The CDR3 DNA sequence: TGTGCCAGCAGTTACGCGAGACAGGGCTACTACGAGCAGTACTTC. It specifies CASSYARQGYYEQYF.

The rearrangement joins TRBV5-1 to TRBJ1-2; D uncertain. Germline CDR1 SGHRS, CDR2 YFSETQ. CDR3 length: 16 amino acids. The germline V and J ends were trimmed by 0 bases and 8 bases, with 20 bases remaining between them. CDR3 residues: CASSLDLPVAGQGYTF. For the CDR3, the DNA is TGCGCCAGCAGCTTGGATCTCCCGGTGGCGGGCCAAGGCTACACCTTC.

This chain links TRBV11-3 with TRBJ2-7; TRBD1 matches 11 bases. The CDR3 consists of 14 residues. Germline V gene lookup returns CDR1 SGHNT and CDR2 YENEEA. Trimming removed 5 bases from V and 4 bases from J; junction bases left unmatched: 4. CDR3 bases: TGTGCCAGCAGCCGGACAGGGGGCGAGTACGAGCAGTACTTC. Translation gives CASSRTGGEYEQYF.

CDR3 protein: CASSRDTPPSYEQYF. CDR3 nucleotide sequence: TGTGCCAGTAGTAGGGACACACCTCCCTCCTACGAGCAGTACTTC. This chain links TRBV19 with TRBJ2-7; perhaps TRBD1 as D (6 bases). CDR1 and CDR2 (germline): LNHDA, SQIVND (reference sequence). CDR3 length equals 15 residues. V was clipped by 4 bases and J by 0 bases, with 13 bases between them.

The chain employs TRBV6-6 and TRBJ1-4; D is unclear. V was cut by 7 bases and J by 3 bases, with 18 bases left in between. Germline assignment: CDR1 MNHNY and CDR2 SVGAGI (reference sequence). The CDR3 consists of 16 residues. CDR3 nucleotides: TGTGCCAGCAACCGAGGGCCAGGAGTTTCTAATGAAAAACTGTTTTTT. This codes for CASNRGPGVSNEKLFF.

The gene calls are TRBV7-2 and TRBJ2-7; D possibly corresponds to TRBD2 (5 bases). The CDR3 is 15 amino acids. Germline CDR1 and CDR2: SGHTA and FQGNSA. V dropped 1 base and J dropped 0 bases, with 10 bases sitting between them. The CDR3 protein is CASSLEVASSYEQYF. CDR3 sequence (DNA): TGTGCCAGCAGCTTAGAGGTAGCGAGCTCCTACGAGCAGTACTTC.

The chain uses TRBV19 and TRBJ2-7; D possibly corresponds to TRBD2 (5 bases). The CDR3 sequence is 14 residues long. Germline V gene data show CDR1 as LNHDA and CDR2 as SQIVND (reference sequence). Trimming took off 5 bases at V and 3 bases at J, with 14 bases between the two ends. CDR3 protein: CASSPGGTGYEQYF. The CDR3 bases are TGTGCCAGTAGTCCCGGAGGTACTGGCTACGAGCAGTACTTC. Based on the CDR3 plus reference TRBV19 and TRBJ2-7, the full variable domain is DGGITQSPKYLFRKEGQNVTLSCEQNLNHDAMYWYRQDPGQGLRLIYYSQIVNDFQKGDIAEGYSVSREKKESFPLTVTSAQKNPTAFYLCASSPGGTGYEQYFGPGTRLTVT.

The chain joins TRBV19 to TRBJ2-1, with TRBD2 as a possible D gene (6 bases). CDR3 size: 14 residues. V lost 3 bases and J 8 bases, leaving 14 bases between the germline ends. Germline V gene sequence: CDR1 LNHDA, CDR2 SQIVND (reference sequence). CDR3 coding DNA: TGTGCCAGTAGTATGGGACCGGGGGACGATGAGCAGTTCTTC. It specifies CASSMGPGDDEQFF.

The chain employs TRBV28 and TRBJ2-2; D unresolved. Trimming removed 6 bases at V and 6 bases at J, with 17 bases between. CDR1 and CDR2 (germline): MDHEN, SYDVKM. This CDR3 comprises 15 residues. CDR3 sequence: CASSYRSLFAGELFF. The CDR3 DNA reads as TGTGCCAGCAGCTATCGATCCCTGTTTGCCGGGGAGCTGTTTTTT.

This rearrangement joins TRBV18 to TRBJ1-5; the match to TRBD1 covers 7 bases. V shed 5 bases and J 3 bases; nucleotides not matched to a gene: 4. Germline CDR1 KGHSH, CDR2 LQKENI. The length of the CDR3 is 14 residues. The CDR3 region is CASSGGQDNQPQHF. In DNA, the CDR3 is TGTGCCAGCTCAGGCGGACAGGACAATCAGCCCCAGCATTTT.

The CDR3 DNA is TGTGCCAGCAGTGAAGACATCCCCAGTCACGAGCAGTACTTC. Translated, it gives CASSEDIPSHEQYF. The chain joins TRBV6-1 to TRBJ2-7; D gene unclear. The CDR3 spans 14 residues. V lost 1 base and J 5 bases, leaving 12 bases between the germline ends. Germline CDR1 reads MNHNS; CDR2 reads SASEGT.

The chain is built from TRBV23-1 and TRBJ1-5; D uncertain. TRBV23-1 counts as an open reading frame of uncertain function. Trimming removed 4 bases from V and 3 bases from J, with 13 bases in between. This CDR3 has 15 amino acids. The CDR3, as DNA: TGCGCCAGCAGTCGTAGCGCGTTTGACAATCAGCCCCAGCATTTT. It codes for CASSRSAFDNQPQHF.

The chain employs TRBV6-1 and TRBJ1-5; 10 bases are a match to TRBD1. Trimming at V came to 6 bases and at J to 6 bases, leaving 8 bases not matched to a gene. The germline V gene encodes CDR1 MNHNS and CDR2 SASEGT. The CDR3 has 15 amino acids. As DNA, the CDR3 is TGTGCCAGCAGGAGAGGGACAGGGGCGGTTCAGCCCCAGCATTTT. It is translated as CASRRGTGAVQPQHF.

This rearrangement joins TRBV12-2 to TRBJ1-2; the table's D call, TRBD1, was not checked against the DNA. TRBV12-2 is tagged as a pseudogene. This CDR3 is 17 amino acids long. The CDR3 DNA is TGTGCAAGTCGCTCCCCGCCGGGACAGGGGTATATGAGGGGCTACACCTTC. Translation: CASRSPPGQGYMRGYTF.

V gene TRBV30 combines with J gene TRBJ2-7, with no clear D. CDR3 length equals 12 residues. Germline CDR1 and CDR2: GTSNPN and SVGIG (reference sequence). Trimming shortened V by 0 bases and J by 4 bases, and 7 bases separated the two germline ends. CDR3 residues: CAWSVPLYEQYF. CDR3 nucleotides: TGTGCCTGGAGTGTACCCCTATACGAGCAGTACTTC.